Shown below are 23 T cell receptor beta chains from a single sample sequenced in a study of patients and donors after allogeneic stem cell transplantation. TCRdb re-called the RT-PCR reads through MiXCR, storing one row per CDR3 protein. The data show roughly 880,000 distinct CDR3 sequences, around 17% seen once. What was sequenced was blood, either unsorted or a sorted T cell fraction (not recorded which). The receptor set was obtained from a human donor who was either an allogeneic HSCT recipient or a stem cell or donor lymphocyte infusion donor (not recorded which). It is not recorded whose cells these are; they may come from a transplant donor.

The chain has TRBV6-1 and TRBJ1-5; 8 bases agree with TRBD1. The CDR3 spans 16 residues. The ends lost 5 bases at V and 4 bases at J; junction bases unmatched: 10. From germline, CDR1 is MNHNS and CDR2 SASEGT. The CDR3 region is CASSPGQGTTNQPQHF. The CDR3 region has the DNA TGTGCCAGCAGTCCCGGACAGGGAACAACTAATCAGCCCCAGCATTTT.

This clonotype was seen only a few times. The chain employs TRBV5-1 and TRBJ1-2; D is possibly TRBD1 (6 bases). Between the trimmed V and J ends, which lost 4 bases and 4 bases, there was a span of 17 bases. CDR1 is SGHRS and CDR2 is YFSETQ in the germline V gene. The CDR3 spans 15 residues. CDR3 in amino acids: CASSGGKQGVYGYTF. Written as DNA, the CDR3 is TGCGCCAGCAGCGGGGGGAAACAGGGTGTCTATGGCTACACCTTC.

This clonotype turned up a few times. The chain employs TRBV5-1 and TRBJ1-4; possibly TRBD1 for D (6 bases). V gave up 0 bases and J gave up 17 bases, with 23 bases separating them. Per germline, CDR1 SGHRS and CDR2 YFSETQ. The CDR3 has 15 residues. The CDR3 DNA sequence: TGCGCCAGCAGCTTGGATGGGAGGGACACCGTACCTATTTTTTTT. Its translation is CASSLDGRDTVPIFF.

The V call is TRBV5-1, the J call TRBJ1-5, with D unclear. Deletions cut 0 bases from V and 0 bases from J, with 7 bases between. The germline V gene has CDR1 SGHRS and CDR2 YFSETQ. This CDR3 is built from 15 residues. The CDR3 DNA follows: TGCGCCAGCAGCTTGGGGAGCAATAGCAATCAGCCCCAGCATTTT. Its protein product is CASSLGSNSNQPQHF.

As for this clonotype: This could be a read error, since a much larger clone is one nucleotide away. The CDR3 DNA is TGTGCCAGCAGCCAAGCCACGAACACTGAAGCTTTCTTT. Protein product: CASSQATNTEAFF. The rearrangement links TRBV4-2 to TRBJ1-1; D is uncertain. Trimming removed 1 base from V and 1 base from J, with 4 bases in between. This CDR3 region has 13 residues. Per the germline V gene, CDR1 is LGHNA and CDR2 is YNFKEQ.

Ten or more counts support this clonotype. The chain combines TRBV24-1 with TRBJ1-1; D might be TRBD1 (6 bases). In germline, CDR1 is KGHDR, CDR2 SFDVKD. This CDR3 region has 13 residues. Trimming took off 4 bases at V and 4 bases at J, with 9 bases between the two ends. CDR3 nucleotide sequence: TGTGCCACCAGTGACTTGGACAGCACTGAAGCTTTCTTT. This translates into CATSDLDSTEAFF.

This chain connects TRBV29-1 to TRBJ2-4; D may be TRBD1 or TRBD2 (5 bases each). Germline V CDR1 and CDR2: SQVTM, ANQGSEA. This CDR3 is built from 13 residues. The V and J ends lost 7 bases and 3 bases respectively, with 13 bases between them. CDR3 region: CSAEGRVKNIQYF. CDR3 in DNA: TGCAGCGCCGAGGGCAGGGTCAAAAACATTCAGTACTTC. Variable domain in full (rest from reference TRBV29-1 and TRBJ2-4): SAVISQKPSRDICQRGTSLTIQCQVDSQVTMMFWYRQQPGQSLTLIATANQGSEATYESGFVIDKFPISRPNLTFSTLTVSNMSPEDSSIYLCSAEGRVKNIQYFGAGTRLSVL.

This clonotype was detected a few times. The chain combines TRBV7-9 with TRBJ2-3, with D unresolved. Looked up from germline, CDR1 is SEHNR and CDR2 is FQNEAQ (reference sequence). There are 14 residues in the CDR3. V gave up 6 bases and J gave up 1 base, with 11 bases separating them. The CDR3 DNA reads TGTGCCAGCAGGAAATTTAGGGGCACAGATACGCAGTATTTT. Encoded protein: CASRKFRGTDTQYF.

The genes are TRBV24-1 and TRBJ2-3; TRBD2 might be the D (6 bases). Per germline, CDR1 KGHDR and CDR2 SFDVKD. This CDR3 comprises 12 residues. V shed 9 bases and J shed 6 bases, with 12 bases lying between them. CDR3 coding DNA: TGTGCCACCTGTTCGGGGGAGGATACGCAGTATTTT. Translating gives CATCSGEDTQYF.

This clonotype was seen a handful of times. The chain has TRBV20-1 and TRBJ1-1; 8 bases agree with TRBD1. The ends lost 1 base at V and 0 bases at J; junction bases unmatched: 4. The V gene's germline CDR1 is DFQATT and CDR2 SNEGSKA (reference sequence). The CDR3 is 15 amino acids. CDR3 loop: CSARVAGGLNTEAFF. CDR3 in DNA: TGCAGTGCTAGAGTGGCAGGGGGCTTGAACACTGAAGCTTTCTTT.

This clonotype was picked up many times. The chain employs TRBV7-2 and TRBJ2-3, with 11 nucleotides matching TRBD1. The CDR3 spans 16 residues. The junction had 9 bases not matched to a gene; V was cut back by 8 bases and J by 2 bases. Germline-derived CDR1 and CDR2 are SGHTA and FQGNSA. The CDR3, as DNA: TGTGCCAGCGAGGGGGACAGGGGGTTTTTCACAGATACGCAGTATTTT. Translating it yields CASEGDRGFFTDTQYF.

This clonotype was observed at least ten times. The rearrangement joins TRBV29-1 to TRBJ2-7, with 11 bases aligning to TRBD2. The junction had 4 bases not matched to a gene; V was cut back by 6 bases and J by 0 bases. The CDR3 spans 14 residues. Germline loops: CDR1 SQVTM, CDR2 ANQGSEA. This chain's CDR3 is CSVSSGRTSYEQYF. The CDR3 bases are TGCAGCGTCTCTAGCGGGAGGACCTCCTACGAGCAGTACTTC.

This chain links TRBV5-5 with TRBJ2-3, with 8 bases aligning to TRBD2. Germline lookup yields CDR1 SGHKS and CDR2 YYEKEE (reference sequence). J was trimmed by 5 bases and V by 3 bases; bases with no gene match: 11. This CDR3 comprises 16 residues. In DNA form, the CDR3 reads TGTGCCAGCAGCTGGCGGCTACTAGCGGAGAGAGATACGCAGTATTTT. It codes for CASSWRLLAERDTQYF.

This clonotype has ten or more counts. CDR3 nucleotide sequence: TGTGCCAGCAGTTTGGACAGGAGTTCCAATGAGCAGTTCTTC. Translated, it gives CASSLDRSSNEQFF. The chain employs TRBV12-3 or TRBV12-4 and TRBJ2-1; 7 nucleotides agree with TRBD1. The CDR3 totals 14 residues. V trimming: 3 bases; J trimming: 6 bases; junction bases outside the gene matches: 5.

This clonotype came up many times. The chain is built from TRBV10-3 and TRBJ1-1; tentatively, D is TRBD1 (6 bases). The CDR3 has 15 amino acids. V was pared by 3 bases and J by 5 bases, with 16 bases between. Germline V lookup: CDR1 ENHRY, CDR2 SYGVKD. DNA for the CDR3: TGTGCCATCAGTGACCCGGGGGCGGTGCGGACTGAAGCTTTCTTT. It codes for CAISDPGAVRTEAFF.

The chain uses TRBV5-1 and TRBJ1-2; D ambiguous. The CDR3 runs 13 residues. In germline, CDR1 is SGHRS, CDR2 YFSETQ. Trimming removed 5 bases from V and 3 bases from J, with 11 bases in between. For the CDR3, the DNA is TGCGCCAGCAGAAACACCAACTACTATGGCTACACCTTC. Protein product: CASRNTNYYGYTF.

The chain joins TRBV29-1 to TRBJ2-5, with TRBD2 matching 9 bases. J was trimmed by 2 bases and V by 1 base; bases with no gene match: 8. Germline V gene sequence: CDR1 SQVTM, CDR2 ANQGSEA. The CDR3 is made up of 16 amino acids. The CDR3 is CSVEGLLAGIQETQYF. Here the CDR3 DNA reads TGCAGCGTTGAAGGGCTACTAGCGGGTATACAAGAGACCCAGTACTTC.

This clonotype has a handful of counts. This chain connects TRBV18 to TRBJ2-7, with D uncertain. In germline, CDR1 is KGHSH, CDR2 LQKENI. Trimming pared 0 bases from V and 3 bases from J, leaving 12 bases between. This CDR3 has 15 residues. Here the CDR3 DNA reads TGTGCCAGCTCACCACCGTTCGTCTTGAGCTACGAGCAGTACTTC. This encodes CASSPPFVLSYEQYF.

V is TRBV4-1 and J is TRBJ2-4, with a possible D match to TRBD2 (7 bases). In germline, CDR1 is MGHRA, CDR2 YSYEKL. The CDR3 covers 14 residues. Deletions cut 8 bases from V and 1 base from J, with 12 bases between. The CDR3 DNA follows: TGCGCCAGCGCCGGGGGGCCCGCCAAAAACATTCAGTACTTC. It codes for CASAGGPAKNIQYF.

The chain employs TRBV20-1 and TRBJ2-2; D may be TRBD2 (5 bases). Germline V gene data show CDR1 as DFQATT and CDR2 as SNEGSKA (reference sequence). Trimming cost V 6 bases and J 4 bases, with 15 bases left between them. The length of the CDR3 is 14 residues. The CDR3 reads CSATPPDSTGELFF. The CDR3 DNA reads TGCAGTGCCACTCCGCCGGACTCCACCGGGGAGCTGTTTTTT.

The chain recombines TRBV12-3 or TRBV12-4 with TRBJ1-4; no definite D call. The CDR3 loop spans 12 amino acids. Trimming removed 3 bases from V and 8 bases from J, with 7 bases in between. CDR3 protein: CASSFLSEKLFF. The CDR3 region has the DNA TGTGCCAGCAGTTTTTTATCGGAAAAACTGTTTTTT.

The chain is built from TRBV11-3 and TRBJ1-1, with D possibly being TRBD1 (5 bases). The CDR3 runs to 14 residues. The V gene lost 6 bases and the J gene lost 6 bases, with 17 bases spanning the gap. Germline loops: CDR1 SGHNT, CDR2 YENEEA. The CDR3: CASSPGTPSAEAFF. The CDR3 DNA sequence: TGTGCCAGCAGTCCCGGGACGCCAAGCGCTGAAGCTTTCTTT.

This clonotype has just a few counts. The chain links TRBV27 to TRBJ1-6, with TRBD1 matching 12 bases. The CDR3 runs to 15 residues. In germline, CDR1 is MNHEY, CDR2 SMNVEV (reference sequence). With V trimmed by 4 bases and J by 10 bases, 5 bases remained unmatched. The CDR3 spells CASSSGTGGRSPLHF. DNA for the CDR3: TGTGCCAGCAGTTCGGGGACAGGGGGCAGATCACCCCTCCACTTT.